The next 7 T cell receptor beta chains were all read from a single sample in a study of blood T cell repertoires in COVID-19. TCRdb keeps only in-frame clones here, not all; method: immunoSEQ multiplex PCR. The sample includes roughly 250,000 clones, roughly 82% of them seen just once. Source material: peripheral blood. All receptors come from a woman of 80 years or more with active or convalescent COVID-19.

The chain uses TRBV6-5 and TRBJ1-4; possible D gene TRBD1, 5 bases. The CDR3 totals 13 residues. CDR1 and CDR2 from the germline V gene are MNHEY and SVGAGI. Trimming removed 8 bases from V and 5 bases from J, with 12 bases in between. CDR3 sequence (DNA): TGTGCCAGCCGCCGGGACTTAAATGAAAAACTGTTTTTT. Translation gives CASRRDLNEKLFF.

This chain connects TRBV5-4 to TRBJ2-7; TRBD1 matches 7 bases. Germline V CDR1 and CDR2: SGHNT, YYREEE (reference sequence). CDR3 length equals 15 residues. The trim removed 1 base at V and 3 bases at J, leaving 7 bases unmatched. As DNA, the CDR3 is TGTGCCAGCAGCTTGCCCATCCAGGGGGACTACGAGCAGTACTTC. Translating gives CASSLPIQGDYEQYF.

CDR3 DNA: TGTGCCAGCAGGACCGCTCGAGGGCTAGGTAATTCACCCCTCCACTTT. Its protein is CASRTARGLGNSPLHF. The chain uses TRBV28 and TRBJ1-6; D is unresolved. Germline assignment: CDR1 MDHEN and CDR2 SYDVKM. Trimming left V 6 bases short and J 6 bases short, with 18 bases between. The CDR3 totals 16 residues.

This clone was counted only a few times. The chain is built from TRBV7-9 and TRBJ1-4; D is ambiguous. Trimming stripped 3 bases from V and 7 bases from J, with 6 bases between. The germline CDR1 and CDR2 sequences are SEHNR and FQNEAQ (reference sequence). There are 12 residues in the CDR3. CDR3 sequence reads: CASSFAGEKLFF. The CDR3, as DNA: TGTGCCAGCAGCTTTGCGGGTGAAAAACTGTTTTTT. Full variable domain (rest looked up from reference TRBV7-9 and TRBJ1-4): DTGVSQNPRHKITKRGQNVTFRCDPISEHNRLYWYRQTLGQGPEFLTYFQNEAQLEKSRLLSDRFSAERPKGSFSTLEIQRTEQGDSAMYLCASSFAGEKLFFGSGTQLSVL.

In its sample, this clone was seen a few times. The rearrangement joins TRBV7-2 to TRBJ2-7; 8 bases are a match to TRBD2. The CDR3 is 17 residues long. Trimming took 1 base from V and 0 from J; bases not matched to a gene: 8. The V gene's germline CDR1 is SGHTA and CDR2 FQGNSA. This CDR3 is CASSLGVLAESSYEQYF. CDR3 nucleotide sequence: TGTGCCAGCAGCTTAGGGGTACTAGCGGAAAGCTCCTACGAGCAGTACTTC. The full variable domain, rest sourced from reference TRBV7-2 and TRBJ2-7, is GAGVSQSPSNKVTEKGKDVELRCDPISGHTALYWYRQSLGQGLEFLIYFQGNSAPDKSGLPSDRFSAERTGGSVSTLTIQRTQQEDSAVYLCASSLGVLAESSYEQYFGPGTRLTVT.

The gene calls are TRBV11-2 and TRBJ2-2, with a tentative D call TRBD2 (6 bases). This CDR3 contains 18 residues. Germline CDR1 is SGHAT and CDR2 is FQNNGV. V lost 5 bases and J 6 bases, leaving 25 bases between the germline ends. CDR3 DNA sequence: TGTGCCAGCAGCCTACCCCAGACTAGACTGATTATCGCCGGGGAGCTGTTTTTT. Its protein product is CASSLPQTRLIIAGELFF.

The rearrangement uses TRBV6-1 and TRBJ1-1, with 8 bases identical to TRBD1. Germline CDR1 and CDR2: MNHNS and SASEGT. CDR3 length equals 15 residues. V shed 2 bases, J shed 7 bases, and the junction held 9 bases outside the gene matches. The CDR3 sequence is CASSERWQGAGEAFF. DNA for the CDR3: TGTGCCAGCAGTGAAAGGTGGCAGGGGGCCGGTGAAGCTTTCTTT.